The T cell receptor (beta chain) under discussion was sequenced for a study of blood T cell repertoires in COVID-19. Study at large: Whether acute or convalescent, the COVID-19 samples came from the United States, Italy and Spain.

The germline V gene encodes CDR1 SQVTM and CDR2 ANQGSEA. This CDR3 region has 13 residues. With 7 bases clipped from V and 4 bases from J, the junction kept 7 bases outside the gene matches. In the original workflow: Amplification of reference gene primers provided the estimated nucleated cell counts. This table comes from immunoSEQ multiplex PCR, and its TCRdb copy is limited to in-frame clones, with some not included. V and J calls and clone size follow that table, whereas D and trimming were derived from the DNA. The table lists 150,000 or so clones, around four fifths of them singletons. Input material: peripheral blood. V and J are TRBV29-1 and TRBJ1-2, with TRBD1 matching 9 bases. This sequence originates from an elderly woman with acute or convalescent COVID-19. CDR3 nucleotide sequence: TGCAGCGCCCGTAGGACAGGGGTCTATGGCTACACCTTC. The encoded protein is CSARRTGVYGYTF.